This passage covers 24 T cell receptor beta chains from one sample sequenced in a study of T-cell memory formation after mild COVID-19. TCRdb ran MiXCR on the 5' RACE reads and lists one entry per CDR3 protein. The table has about 130,000 distinct CDR3 sequences, about 6% seen once; the top ten hold about 2.2%. Sequencing was carried out using PBMCs or a T cell subset sorted from them (not recorded which). The origin of the receptors is an adult woman who had mild COVID-19 (a few samples of this study predate the infection). Cell type and time point are not known.

This clonotype occurred many times. J is TRBJ2-1 and V is TRBV7-2; D call uncertain. V shed 3 bases and J shed 0 bases, with 9 bases lying between them. Per the germline V gene, CDR1 is SGHTA and CDR2 is FQGNSA. The CDR3 extends over 15 amino acids. Here the CDR3 reads CASSFADFSYNEQFF. In nucleotides, the CDR3 is TGTGCCAGCAGCTTCGCTGACTTCTCCTACAATGAGCAGTTCTTC. Full variable domain (rest looked up from reference TRBV7-2 and TRBJ2-1): GAGVSQSPSNKVTEKGKDVELRCDPISGHTALYWYRQSLGQGLEFLIYFQGNSAPDKSGLPSDRFSAERTGGSVSTLTIQRTQQEDSAVYLCASSFADFSYNEQFFGPGTRLTVL.

This clonotype was counted a few times. V usage is TRBV20-1 and J usage is TRBJ2-7; 8 bases fit TRBD2. This CDR3 comprises 15 residues. J was trimmed by 6 bases and V by 4 bases; bases with no gene match: 14. CDR1 DFQATT and CDR2 SNEGSKA come from the germline V gene (reference sequence). The CDR3 protein is CSATKVVSGAFEQYF. DNA of the CDR3: TGCAGTGCTACCAAGGTGGTTAGCGGGGCTTTCGAGCAGTACTTC.

The table lists this clonotype with many counts. The rearrangement links TRBV20-1 to TRBJ1-4; 9 bases agree with TRBD1. CDR3 length: 15 residues. Trimming removed 6 bases from V and 7 bases from J; junction bases left unmatched: 12. Germline V gene sequence: CDR1 DFQATT, CDR2 SNEGSKA (reference sequence). Here the CDR3 DNA reads TGCAGTGCCAACCCGACCGGGACAGGGTTTGAAAAACTGTTTTTT. This encodes CSANPTGTGFEKLFF.

This clonotype was seen at least ten times. The chain uses TRBV12-3 or TRBV12-4 and TRBJ2-5; TRBD2 is a possible D gene (5 bases). Trimming removed 3 bases at V and 3 bases at J, with 11 bases between. The CDR3 spans 14 residues. CDR3 coding DNA: TGTGCCAGCAGTTTTCCGGGATCTAAAGAGACCCAGTACTTC. Translated, it gives CASSFPGSKETQYF.

Only a few counts were recorded for this clonotype. The J gene is TRBJ2-6, the V gene TRBV2; a possible D gene is TRBD2 (6 bases). Germline V gene data show CDR1 as SNHLY and CDR2 as FYNNEI. The CDR3 is made up of 16 amino acids. Trimming took 2 bases from V and 0 from J, leaving 8 bases between them. In nucleotides, the CDR3 is TGTGCCAGCAGTGAATGGCGGGGCTCTGGGGCCAACGTCCTGACTTTC. Translation gives CASSEWRGSGANVLTF.

This clonotype was observed a few times. The rearrangement joins TRBV7-9 to TRBJ2-1; tentatively, D is TRBD1 (6 bases). Trimming left V 5 bases short and J 8 bases short, with 19 bases between. The germline CDR1 and CDR2 sequences are SEHNR and FQNEAQ (reference sequence). This CDR3 spans 15 amino acids. The CDR3 sequence: CASSVGTRDGDEQFF. The DNA for the CDR3 is TGTGCCAGCAGCGTCGGGACACGGGATGGGGATGAGCAGTTCTTC.

The V gene is TRBV12-3 or TRBV12-4, the J gene TRBJ2-4, with no clear D. V was cut by 7 bases and J by 3 bases, with 16 bases left in between. The CDR3 spans 15 residues. CDR3 residues: CASIDGWKGKNIQYF. The DNA of the CDR3 is TGTGCCAGCATTGACGGGTGGAAGGGCAAAAACATTCAGTACTTC.

The chain links TRBV5-1 to TRBJ1-4; 8 nucleotides match TRBD1. The CDR3 extends over 16 amino acids. With 4 bases clipped from V and 0 bases from J, the junction kept 5 bases outside the gene matches. CDR1 is SGHRS and CDR2 is YFSETQ in the germline V gene. CDR3 bases: TGCGCCAGCAGCCCTGAGGGACAGGCAACTAATGAAAAACTGTTTTTT. Encoded protein: CASSPEGQATNEKLFF.

The V call is TRBV5-1, the J call TRBJ2-1, with D perhaps matching TRBD1 (7 bases). Trimming cost V 6 bases and J 4 bases, with 11 bases left between them. The CDR3 contains 13 residues. The germline V gene encodes CDR1 SGHRS and CDR2 YFSETQ. DNA for the CDR3: TGCGCCAGCATGCGGGACAGTTACAATGAGCAGTTCTTC. This translates into CASMRDSYNEQFF.

V and J are TRBV9 and TRBJ2-1; D is uncertain. This CDR3 has 12 amino acids. Between the trimmed V and J ends, which lost 0 bases and 13 bases, there was a span of 11 bases. Germline V gene sequence: CDR1 SGDLS, CDR2 YYNGEE. This chain's CDR3 is CASSVADGLQFF. In DNA, the CDR3 is TGTGCCAGCAGCGTAGCCGATGGCCTACAGTTCTTC.

The table lists this clonotype with many counts. The genes are TRBV4-1 and TRBJ2-4, with TRBD2 matching over 8 bases. V lost 1 base and J lost 7; bases outside the gene matches: 6. Germline V gene lookup returns CDR1 MGHRA and CDR2 YSYEKL. The CDR3 runs 15 residues. CDR3 sequence: CASSQGGSGDNIQYF. In DNA form, the CDR3 reads TGCGCCAGCAGCCAAGGGGGTAGCGGGGACAACATTCAGTACTTC.

This clonotype was detected ten times or more. This chain connects TRBV20-1 to TRBJ2-7, with TRBD2 matching 13 bases. The junction had 5 bases not matched to a gene; V was cut back by 5 bases and J by 4 bases. Germline CDR1 reads DFQATT; CDR2 reads SNEGSKA (reference sequence). The CDR3 is 14 amino acids. This chain's CDR3 is CSAPGLAGAYEQYF. CDR3 DNA sequence: TGCAGTGCTCCCGGACTAGCGGGAGCGTACGAGCAGTACTTC.

The rearrangement uses TRBV2 and TRBJ2-1; weak D call: TRBD2 (7 bases). The V end was cut by 4 bases, the J end by 4 bases, with 14 bases between. The CDR3 is 15 amino acids. Germline CDR1 SNHLY, CDR2 FYNNEI. This CDR3 is CASSGLAGVYNEQFF. The DNA of the CDR3 is TGTGCCAGCAGTGGACTAGCAGGGGTTTACAATGAGCAGTTCTTC.

This clonotype was seen at least ten times. J is TRBJ2-7 and V is TRBV7-2; 9 bases line up with TRBD1. J was trimmed by 0 bases and V by 5 bases; bases with no gene match: 5. The CDR3 is 15 amino acids. Germline V gives CDR1 SGHTA, CDR2 FQGNSA. The CDR3 loop reads CASSNRGLSSYEQYF. As DNA, the CDR3 is TGTGCCAGCAGCAACAGGGGGCTTAGCTCCTACGAGCAGTACTTC.

This clonotype was picked up a small number of times. The chain has TRBV5-1 and TRBJ2-7; 10 bases line up with TRBD2. The trim removed 2 bases at V and 0 bases at J, leaving 5 bases unmatched. Germline-derived CDR1 and CDR2 are SGHRS and YFSETQ. The CDR3 has 16 residues. CDR3 bases: TGCGCCAGCAGCTTCGCTAGCGGGGGCCTCTCCTACGAGCAGTACTTC. Protein product: CASSFASGGLSYEQYF.

The genes are TRBV6-5 and TRBJ1-2, with 8 bases identical to TRBD1. CDR3 size: 12 residues. CDR1 and CDR2 from the germline V gene are MNHEY and SVGAGI. V gave up 5 bases and J gave up 8 bases; unmatched junction bases: 4. CDR3 protein: CASSGRGRGYTF. DNA of the CDR3: TGTGCCAGCAGTGGCAGGGGGCGAGGCTACACCTTC.

This clonotype has ten or more counts. CDR3 nucleotides: TGTGCCAGCAGCGTAGATCCAGTGGAGACCCAGTACTTC. Protein sequence: CASSVDPVETQYF. The chain combines TRBV9 with TRBJ2-5, with no clear D. The CDR3 has 13 amino acids. Trimming left V 0 bases short and J 5 bases short, with 8 bases between. CDR1 and CDR2 from the germline V gene are SGDLS and YYNGEE.

This clonotype was found a few times. The CDR3 bases are TGTGCCAGCAGTTCGCGTCCACTAGAGGATACGCAGTATTTT. This sequence encodes CASSSRPLEDTQYF. The chain joins TRBV12-3 or TRBV12-4 to TRBJ2-3; possibly TRBD2 for D (5 bases). Trimming left V 4 bases short and J 6 bases short, with 14 bases between. This CDR3 has 14 residues.

This clonotype was observed a handful of times. This chain uses TRBV7-9 with TRBJ1-1; D call uncertain. This CDR3 is built from 16 residues. CDR1 SEHNR and CDR2 FQNEAQ come from the germline V gene (reference sequence). Trimming stripped 1 base from V and 3 bases from J, with 15 bases between. DNA of the CDR3: TGTGCCAGCAGCTTAGGGCAGGTCACCCCCTACACTGAAGCTTTCTTT. It specifies CASSLGQVTPYTEAFF. The full variable domain, completed using reference TRBV7-9 and TRBJ1-1, is DTGVSQNPRHKITKRGQNVTFRCDPISEHNRLYWYRQTLGQGPEFLTYFQNEAQLEKSRLLSDRFSAERPKGSFSTLEIQRTEQGDSAMYLCASSLGQVTPYTEAFFGQGTRLTVV.

This chain connects TRBV18 to TRBJ1-2; D gene unclear. V lost 3 bases and J 8 bases, leaving 16 bases between the germline ends. Germline V gene sequence: CDR1 KGHSH, CDR2 LQKENI. This CDR3 is built from 14 residues. The CDR3 coding sequence is TGTGCCAGCTCACCGGAGGCAGTGGGTGGCGGCTACACCTTC. Its translation: CASSPEAVGGGYTF.

Ten or more counts support this clonotype. The J gene is TRBJ2-1, the V gene TRBV7-2, with 8 bases that match TRBD2. V lost 2 bases and J lost 8; bases outside the gene matches: 11. This CDR3 comprises 16 residues. CDR1 and CDR2 (germline): SGHTA, FQGNSA. The CDR3 spells CASSLRGGLVGYEQFF. Written as DNA, the CDR3 is TGTGCCAGCAGCTTAAGGGGGGGACTAGTCGGCTATGAGCAGTTCTTC. The full variable domain, completed using reference TRBV7-2 and TRBJ2-1, is GAGVSQSPSNKVTEKGKDVELRCDPISGHTALYWYRQSLGQGLEFLIYFQGNSAPDKSGLPSDRFSAERTGGSVSTLTIQRTQQEDSAVYLCASSLRGGLVGYEQFFGPGTRLTVL.

The J gene is TRBJ2-7, the V gene TRBV5-1; D not resolved. The V gene's germline CDR1 is SGHRS and CDR2 YFSETQ. The CDR3 consists of 15 residues. V was trimmed by 3 bases and J by 1 base, leaving 14 bases between them. In nucleotides, the CDR3 is TGCGCCAGCAGCTCCCCGGACGGAGATTCCTACGAGCAGTACTTC. Protein sequence: CASSSPDGDSYEQYF.

This clonotype was seen a few times. The CDR3 coding sequence is TGCGCCAGCAGCCAGCGGACTAGCGGGAGGGCTGGCTATGAGCAGTTCTTC. Its translation: CASSQRTSGRAGYEQFF. This chain joins TRBV5-1 and TRBJ2-1; TRBD2 matches 15 bases. CDR3 size: 17 residues. V shed 4 bases and J 8 bases; nucleotides not matched to a gene: 10. CDR1 is SGHRS, CDR2 YFSETQ, per germline.

This clonotype has a count of ten or more. The rearrangement links TRBV7-9 to TRBJ2-7, with 8 positions matching TRBD1. The trim removed 5 bases at V and 5 bases at J, leaving 8 bases unmatched. The CDR3 is 14 amino acids. The germline CDR1 and CDR2 sequences are SEHNR and FQNEAQ (reference sequence). The CDR3 region is CASSVDRGSHEQYF. DNA of the CDR3: TGTGCCAGCAGCGTCGACAGGGGTTCACACGAGCAGTACTTC.